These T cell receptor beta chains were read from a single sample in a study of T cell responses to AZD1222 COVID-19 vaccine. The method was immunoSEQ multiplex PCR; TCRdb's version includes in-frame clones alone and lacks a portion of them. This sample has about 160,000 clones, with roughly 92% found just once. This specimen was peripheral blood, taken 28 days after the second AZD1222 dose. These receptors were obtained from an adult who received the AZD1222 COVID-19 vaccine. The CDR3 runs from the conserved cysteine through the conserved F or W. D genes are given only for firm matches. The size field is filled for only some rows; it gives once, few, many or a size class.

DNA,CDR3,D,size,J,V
TGTGCCAGCAGTGAAAGGGGGCGGAGGGCTGGCAATCAGCCCCAGCATTTT,CASSERGRRAGNQPQHF,TRBD1,.,TRBJ1-5,TRBV2
TGTGCCAGCAGTCCCCGAGCAGTTTACGAGCAGTACTTC,CASSPRAVYEQYF,.,.,TRBJ2-7,TRBV12-3/TRBV12-4
TGTGCCAGCAGTTTAAGGCGGGAGGGTCCCTACGAGCAGTACTTC,CASSLRREGPYEQYF,TRBD2,.,TRBJ2-7,TRBV27
TGTGCCAGCAGCCAAGAGGGCAGAGGGGGCTATGGCTACACCTTC,CASSQEGRGGYGYTF,.,.,TRBJ1-2,TRBV3-1/TRBV3-2
TGTGCCAGCTCACCACCGGCTACAGGGAGTTACGAGCAGTACTTC,CASSPPATGSYEQYF,.,.,TRBJ2-7,TRBV18
TGTGCCAGCAGTCCGGGGAACTACGAGCAGTACTTC,CASSPGNYEQYF,.,.,TRBJ2-7,TRBV6-6
TGTGCCAGCAGCTTAGCGACAGGGGGCAAGGGCAATCAGCCCCAGCATTTT,CASSLATGGKGNQPQHF,TRBD1,.,TRBJ1-5,TRBV5-8
TGTGCCAGCAGCACCGACATCATGGGCGAGCAGTACTTC,CASSTDIMGEQYF,.,once,TRBJ2-7,TRBV6-5
TGCAGCGTGGAGGACAGGGAGATGTGGAACACCATATATTTT,CSVEDREMWNTIYF,TRBD1,.,TRBJ1-3,TRBV29-1
TGTGCCAGTAGTATATTAAACAGGGGGCGTCTGGGCTACACCTTC,CASSILNRGRLGYTF,TRBD1,.,TRBJ1-2,TRBV19
TGCGCCAGCAGTCTCCAGGGGGAGCAGTACTTC,CASSLQGEQYF,.,.,TRBJ2-7,TRBV5-1
TGTGCCAGCAGCTTGATAGGGGAGTGGGGGAGAGGCTACACCTTC,CASSLIGEWGRGYTF,.,.,TRBJ1-2,TRBV11-2
TGTGCAGGTCGGGGGCTCGGAGACACTGAAGCTTTCTTT,CAGRGLGDTEAFF,.,.,TRBJ1-1,TRBV6-5
TGTGCCAGCAGTGATGCAGGGTTCCTCGGTTCACCCCTCCACTTT,CASSDAGFLGSPLHF,.,.,TRBJ1-6,TRBV2
TGTGCCAGTATAATAGCGGGAGCAGGGTACAATGAGCAGTTCTTC,CASIIAGAGYNEQFF,TRBD2,.,TRBJ2-1,TRBV28
TGCGCCAGCAGCTCCGGGACAGGGGATGGCTACACCTTC,CASSSGTGDGYTF,TRBD1,.,TRBJ1-2,TRBV5-1
TGTGCCAGCAGCCAGGGACGGCAAACCGAGCAGTACTTC,CASSQGRQTEQYF,.,.,TRBJ2-7,TRBV3-1/TRBV3-2
TGCAGTGCTAGTAACCAGAATCAGCCCCAGCATTTT,CSASNQNQPQHF,.,.,TRBJ1-5,TRBV20-1
TGTGCCAGCTCACCAGGAGAGAATCAGCCCCAGCATTTT,CASSPGENQPQHF,.,few,TRBJ1-5,TRBV18
TGCGCCAACACCACACAGGGTGGGTATGGCTACACCTTC,CANTTQGGYGYTF,.,.,TRBJ1-2,TRBV10-1
TGTGCCAGCAGCTTAGTCCAGTCAGTTGTCTATGGCTACACCTTC,CASSLVQSVVYGYTF,.,.,TRBJ1-2,TRBV7-9
TGTGCCAGCAGTTGGGCGAAGTTCCATGAGCAGTTCTTC,CASSWAKFHEQFF,.,.,TRBJ2-1,TRBV28
TGTGCCAGCAGTTTATCAGGGACTCAGCCCCAGCATTTT,CASSLSGTQPQHF,.,.,TRBJ1-5,TRBV12-3/TRBV12-4
TGTGCCAGCACCTCCAACACTGAAGCTTTCTTT,CASTSNTEAFF,.,.,TRBJ1-1,TRBV12-3/TRBV12-4
TGCAGTGCTAGTTGGCGGGGGCCGGGGAGCAATCAGCCCCAGCATTTT,CSASWRGPGSNQPQHF,.,once,TRBJ1-5,TRBV20-1
TGTGCCTGGAGTGTACGCCAGGTTCGAACTAATGAAAAACTGTTTTTT,CAWSVRQVRTNEKLFF,.,few,TRBJ1-4,TRBV30
TGTGCCAGCCGCCCCGGGACCCACACAGATACGCAGTATTTT,CASRPGTHTDTQYF,.,.,TRBJ2-3,TRBV7-2
TGTGCCAGCAGTCAAGGGGGCGAGGGAACTGAAGCTTTCTTT,CASSQGGEGTEAFF,TRBD1,.,TRBJ1-1,TRBV6-4
TGTGCCAGCAGCCAAGGTCGGAGGTCCGAATCACCCCTCCACTTT,CASSQGRRSESPLHF,.,.,TRBJ1-6,TRBV4-2
TGTGCCAGTAGTGCGGGGACAGGTGAGGAGACCCAGTACTTC,CASSAGTGEETQYF,TRBD1,.,TRBJ2-5,TRBV19
TGTGCCAGCAGCCAACCTCCTTACAATGAGCAGTTCTTC,CASSQPPYNEQFF,.,.,TRBJ2-1,TRBV3-1/TRBV3-2
TGTGCCAGCAGCCAAGGAACTGAAGCTTTCTTT,CASSQGTEAFF,.,.,TRBJ1-1,TRBV14
TGTGCCAGCAGGGGGCCGGGACAGAGCTCCTACGAGCAGTACTTC,CASRGPGQSSYEQYF,TRBD1,.,TRBJ2-7,TRBV28
TGTGCCAGCTCCTTATGGGAGAGGGAAGGTGAGCAGTTCTTC,CASSLWEREGEQFF,.,.,TRBJ2-1,TRBV11-2
TGCAGCGGTAGAGTGAACTATGGCTACACCTTC,CSGRVNYGYTF,.,.,TRBJ1-2,TRBV29-1
TGTGCCACTGTCCCGGACACCTATCAAGTTCCTAGCAATCAGCCCCAGCATTTT,CATVPDTYQVPSNQPQHF,.,once,TRBJ1-5,TRBV15
TGTGCCAGCAGCCCTGCGGGGCTAGCTGGGCTAAATGAGCAGTTCTTC,CASSPAGLAGLNEQFF,.,.,TRBJ2-1,TRBV7-3
TGTGCCAGCAGCCGGACTAGCCCTAGTTTTTTCACAGATACGCAGTATTTT,CASSRTSPSFFTDTQYF,TRBD2,.,TRBJ2-3,TRBV7-2
TGTGCCAGCAGCTTCGACCTATTAGGAGAGCCCCAGCATTTT,CASSFDLLGEPQHF,.,.,TRBJ1-5,TRBV7-6
TGTGCCAGCAGTTCGGGCAGGGGGTTCTATGGCTACACCTTC,CASSSGRGFYGYTF,TRBD1,.,TRBJ1-2,TRBV27
TGTGCCAGCAGGGACAGGGGGTCAGGGGAGCTGTTTTTT,CASRDRGSGELFF,TRBD1,.,TRBJ2-2,TRBV6-5
TGCGCCAGCAGTCCGTGGACACCGAACACTGAAGCTTTCTTT,CASSPWTPNTEAFF,.,.,TRBJ1-1,TRBV4-3
TGTGCCAGCAGCGCCGGACAGGGGGAGTTTGAATCACCCCTCCACTTT,CASSAGQGEFESPLHF,TRBD1,.,TRBJ1-6,TRBV9
TGTGCCAGCAGCCAAGAAAGTTGGGGGAGTCGACACGGGGACTATGGCTACACCTTC,CASSQESWGSRHGDYGYTF,.,.,TRBJ1-2,TRBV3-1/TRBV3-2
TGTGCCAGCAGCTTGGGATTAGCGGGAGGGCAAGAGACCCAGTACTTC,CASSLGLAGGQETQYF,TRBD2,.,TRBJ2-5,TRBV5-4
TGTGCCAGCAGCTTGTTGTGGAGTAGCGGGAGGAGGATAGATACGCAGTATTTT,CASSLLWSSGRRIDTQYF,TRBD2,.,TRBJ2-3,TRBV5-6
TGTGCCAGCAGTTCTCTTCAACAGGGGGGCACTGAAGCTTTCTTT,CASSSLQQGGTEAFF,TRBD1,.,TRBJ1-1,TRBV27
TGCGCCAGCAGCTTGGGGCTAAAAAAAGAGACCCAGTACTTC,CASSLGLKKETQYF,.,.,TRBJ2-5,TRBV5-1
TGTGCCAGCTCACCAAGAAGGGAGACAGATACGCAGTATTTT,CASSPRRETDTQYF,.,.,TRBJ2-3,TRBV18
TGTGCCATCAGAAAAAACGATGAGCAGTTCTTC,CAIRKNDEQFF,.,.,TRBJ2-1,TRBV10-3
TGTGCCTGGAGTGTACACATGAACACTGAAGCTTTCTTT,CAWSVHMNTEAFF,.,.,TRBJ1-1,TRBV30
TGTGCCAGCAGCACTTGTCCAGCGGGAGATGGCTACAATGAGCAGTTCTTC,CASSTCPAGDGYNEQFF,.,once,TRBJ2-1,TRBV21-1
TGTGCCAGCAGATTAGGGATGAATCAGCCCCAGCATTTT,CASRLGMNQPQHF,.,.,TRBJ1-5,TRBV2
TGTGTCAGCGGGGGACCAAATGAAAAACTGTTTTTT,CVSGGPNEKLFF,.,.,TRBJ1-4,TRBV19
TGTGCCACCAGCAGGGACAGGGGCAATCAGCCCCAGCATTTT,CATSRDRGNQPQHF,TRBD1,.,TRBJ1-5,TRBV15
TGCGCCAGCAGCCAAGATCGGGTCTACGAGCAGTACTTC,CASSQDRVYEQYF,.,.,TRBJ2-7,TRBV4-1
TGCGCCAGCAGCCAGGGGGGCCAAGAGACCCAGTACTTC,CASSQGGQETQYF,.,.,TRBJ2-5,TRBV4-1
TGTGCCAGCAGTTACGGGTCAAGGCAGTTCTTC,CASSYGSRQFF,.,.,TRBJ2-1,TRBV6-5
TGTGCCAGCAGCGACCGTGGACAGGGGACTTATGGCTACACCTTC,CASSDRGQGTYGYTF,TRBD1,.,TRBJ1-2,TRBV7-9
TGTGCCAGCAACCAAGTGCGGGTGGCGGCAGATACGCAGTATTTT,CASNQVRVAADTQYF,.,.,TRBJ2-3,TRBV2